A selection of T cell receptor beta chains follows, all from one sample in a study of shared clonotypes between healthy human individuals. Clones were sequenced by immunoSEQ multiplex PCR, and TCRdb holds only the in-frame ones, with some missing. The table has around 700,000 clones, about 92% seen once. The sample taken for sequencing was naive CD8+ T cells sorted from blood. The receptors here all came from a man aged 25-40 years in good health. Each CDR3 is given with its conserved first and last residue. The D gene is left open where the match is weak. Some rows have no size entry. The others give once, few or many, or a class for an expanded clone.

j_gene: TRBJ1-3
v_gene: TRBV28
abundance: .
d_gene: .
CDR3nt: TGTGCCAGCAGTTATTTGACAGGCTCGTACTCTGGAAACACCATATATTTT
CDR3aa: CASSYLTGSYSGNTIYF

j_gene: TRBJ2-3
v_gene: TRBV29-1
abundance: .
d_gene: TRBD1
CDR3nt: TGCAGCGCAAACAGGGGGAACACAGATACGCAGTATTTT
CDR3aa: CSANRGNTDTQYF

j_gene: TRBJ2-5
v_gene: TRBV4-2
abundance: once
d_gene: TRBD1
CDR3nt: TGTGCCAGCAGCCAGACAGGGGGCGAGGAGACCCAGTACTTC
CDR3aa: CASSQTGGEETQYF

j_gene: TRBJ1-2
v_gene: TRBV5-1
abundance: .
d_gene: .
CDR3nt: TGCGCCAGCAGCTTGGGTCCAGAACAACCCTACTATGGCTACACCTTC
CDR3aa: CASSLGPEQPYYGYTF

j_gene: TRBJ2-7
v_gene: TRBV4-3
abundance: .
d_gene: .
CDR3nt: TGCGCCAGCAGCCAAGAAAAACAGGGTTTGATTTTGGGCGAGCAGTACTTC
CDR3aa: CASSQEKQGLILGEQYF

j_gene: TRBJ2-1
v_gene: TRBV16
abundance: .
d_gene: .
CDR3nt: TGTGCCAGCAGCCAACTAGTGATTCGCCACAATGAGCAGTTCTTC
CDR3aa: CASSQLVIRHNEQFF

j_gene: TRBJ2-7
v_gene: TRBV27
abundance: .
d_gene: TRBD2
CDR3nt: TGTGCCAGCAGTTATGGTAGCGGGAGTGGCTCCTACGAGCAGTACTTC
CDR3aa: CASSYGSGSGSYEQYF

j_gene: TRBJ2-1
v_gene: TRBV28
abundance: once
d_gene: TRBD1
CDR3nt: TGTGCCAGCAGTTTCTCCCCAACAGGGGGAGTAGACAATGAGCAGTTCTTC
CDR3aa: CASSFSPTGGVDNEQFF

j_gene: TRBJ2-1
v_gene: TRBV7-9
abundance: .
d_gene: .
CDR3nt: TGTGCCAGCAGCTTATCACTCAATGAGCAGTTCTTC
CDR3aa: CASSLSLNEQFF

j_gene: TRBJ1-2
v_gene: TRBV7-9
abundance: once
d_gene: TRBD1
CDR3nt: TGTGCCAGCAGCTTAGCCCGACAGGGGGCACCCTCTAACTATGGCTACACCTTC
CDR3aa: CASSLARQGAPSNYGYTF

j_gene: TRBJ2-3
v_gene: TRBV29-1
abundance: .
d_gene: .
CDR3nt: TGCAGCGTTGAAGCCCCTTGGGGCAAAGATACGCAGTATTTT
CDR3aa: CSVEAPWGKDTQYF